The clone carrying this T cell receptor (beta chain) has only one observation. The data are from a study of blood T cell repertoires in COVID-19. The wider study: The study drew acute and convalescent COVID-19 samples from the United States, Italy and Spain. T cells, B-cell-depleted T cells, or PBMCs provided the cDNA or gDNA that served as material.

As processed by the authors: Amplification with reference gene primers provided the estimates of nucleated cell counts. Some clones are missing from TCRdb's copy, which holds only in-frame ones; the method was immunoSEQ multiplex PCR. The V and J calls and clone size come from that table; D and trimming were worked out from the DNA. Among some 290,000 clones listed, around 81% were seen once. The sequenced sample consisted of peripheral blood. This TCR was sampled from a woman aged 60-70 years with active or convalescent COVID-19.

The CDR3 sequence is CASSLAAGGYNEQFF. CDR3 sequence (DNA): TGTGCCAGCAGCTTAGCGGCAGGGGGTTACAATGAGCAGTTCTTC. This rearrangement joins TRBV7-2 to TRBJ2-1; 7 nucleotides match TRBD1. This CDR3 region has 15 residues. The germline V gene has CDR1 SGHTA and CDR2 FQGNSA. With 0 bases clipped from V and 4 bases from J, the junction kept 3 bases outside the gene matches.